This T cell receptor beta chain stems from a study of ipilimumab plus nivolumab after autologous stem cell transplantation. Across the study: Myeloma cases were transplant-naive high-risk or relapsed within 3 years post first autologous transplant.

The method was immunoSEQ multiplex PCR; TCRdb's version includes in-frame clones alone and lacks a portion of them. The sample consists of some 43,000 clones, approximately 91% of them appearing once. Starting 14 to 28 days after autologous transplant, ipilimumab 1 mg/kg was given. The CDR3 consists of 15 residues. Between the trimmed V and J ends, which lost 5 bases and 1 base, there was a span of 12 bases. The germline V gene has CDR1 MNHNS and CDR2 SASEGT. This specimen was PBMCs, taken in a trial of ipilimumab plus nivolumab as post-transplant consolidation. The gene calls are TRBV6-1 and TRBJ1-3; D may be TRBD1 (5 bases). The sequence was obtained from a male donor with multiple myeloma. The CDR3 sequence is CASSPRSGSGNTIYF. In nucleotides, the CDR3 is TGTGCCAGCAGTCCTAGGTCAGGGTCTGGAAACACCATATATTTT.